A single sample gave rise to the 26 T cell receptor beta chains below, sequenced in a study of Graves' ophthalmopathy and Graves' hyperthyroidism. CDR3 regions of TCR beta were amplified from RNA transcripts. HTBI-primed first-round RT-PCR preceded second-round multiplex PCR. MiXCR, run by TCRdb on the multiplex PCR reads, gives a single entry per CDR3 protein. The table records 260,000 or so distinct CDR3 sequences, around 50% of them present only once. What was sequenced was peripheral blood. These receptors were taken from an adult man with Graves' ophthalmopathy.

The chain joins TRBV20-1 to TRBJ2-5, with 7 bases fitting TRBD1. Germline values: CDR1 DFQATT, CDR2 SNEGSKA (reference sequence). The CDR3 consists of 14 residues. Trimming cost V 0 bases and J 5 bases; bases outside gene matches: 6. The chain's CDR3 is CSARDLGGRETQYF. In nucleotides, the CDR3 is TGCAGTGCTAGAGATCTAGGGGGCCGGGAGACCCAGTACTTC.

The gene calls are TRBV6-6 and TRBJ2-6; a weak D match, TRBD1 (5 bases). Germline lookup yields CDR1 MNHNY and CDR2 SVGAGI (reference sequence). Trimming left V 2 bases short and J 3 bases short, with 8 bases between. This CDR3 spans 15 amino acids. The CDR3 sequence is CASSYSDSGANVLTF. DNA of the CDR3: TGTGCCAGCAGTTACAGTGACAGTGGGGCCAACGTCCTGACTTTC.

The table lists this clonotype with a few counts. The chain is built from TRBV20-1 and TRBJ2-7; 11 nucleotides agree with TRBD2. Germline lookup yields CDR1 DFQATT and CDR2 SNEGSKA (reference sequence). This CDR3 is built from 12 residues. CDR3 region: CSLAGGTYEQYF. The DNA of the CDR3 is TGCAGCCTAGCGGGAGGTACCTACGAGCAGTACTTC.

This chain connects TRBV24-1 to TRBJ1-2, with TRBD1 as a possible D gene (6 bases). The CDR3 has 13 amino acids. In germline, CDR1 is KGHDR, CDR2 SFDVKD. V was trimmed by 7 bases and J by 8 bases, leaving 16 bases between them. CDR3 nucleotide sequence: TGTGCCACCAGGCCACCAGGGGAGGGAGGCTACACCTTC. This sequence encodes CATRPPGEGGYTF.

This chain uses TRBV29-1 with TRBJ1-2, with D possibly TRBD1 on 6 matching bases. The V and J ends lost 8 bases and 6 bases respectively, with 16 bases between them. The length of the CDR3 is 12 residues. CDR1 and CDR2 from the germline V gene are SQVTM and ANQGSEA. CDR3 in DNA: TGCAGCTCACGACACAGGGAGGATGGCTACACCTTC. Its translation is CSSRHREDGYTF.

This clonotype occurred a few times. V is TRBV20-1 and J is TRBJ1-1, with 8 bases lining up with TRBD1. The germline V gene has CDR1 DFQATT and CDR2 SNEGSKA (reference sequence). This CDR3 is built from 12 residues. V trimming: 3 bases; J trimming: 8 bases; junction bases outside the gene matches: 5. The CDR3 DNA sequence: TGCAGTGCTAGTCAACAGGGGGTGGAAGCTTTCTTT. This sequence encodes CSASQQGVEAFF.

V usage is TRBV5-1 and J usage is TRBJ1-2, with a tentative D call TRBD1 (6 bases). The germline CDR1 and CDR2 sequences are SGHRS and YFSETQ. The CDR3 loop spans 13 amino acids. V was cut by 4 bases and J by 3 bases, with 10 bases left in between. CDR3 sequence reads: CASSRAGDYGYTF. The CDR3 bases are TGCGCCAGCAGCCGCGCAGGGGACTATGGCTACACCTTC.

J is TRBJ2-7 and V is TRBV2; 13 nucleotides align to TRBD2. This CDR3 comprises 15 residues. Germline CDR1 and CDR2: SNHLY and FYNNEI. V trimming: 11 bases; J trimming: 1 base; junction bases outside the gene matches: 8. This chain's CDR3 is CALGLAGQGSYEQYF. The CDR3, as DNA: TGTGCCTTGGGACTAGCGGGACAGGGTTCCTACGAGCAGTACTTC.

This clonotype showed up many times. The chain links TRBV29-1 to TRBJ1-1; D is unclear. The V and J ends lost 5 bases and 0 bases respectively, with 7 bases between them. The CDR3 is 12 amino acids. CDR1 SQVTM and CDR2 ANQGSEA come from the germline V gene. CDR3 sequence reads: CSVWTVNTEAFF. The CDR3 region has the DNA TGCAGCGTTTGGACGGTGAACACTGAAGCTTTCTTT.

J is TRBJ2-7 and V is TRBV5-1, with 7 bases identical to TRBD1. Per the germline V gene, CDR1 is SGHRS and CDR2 is YFSETQ. With V trimmed by 3 bases and J by 4 bases, 10 bases remained unmatched. The CDR3 extends over 15 amino acids. The CDR3 DNA reads as TGCGCCAGCAGCTACTATGGGGACAGTCCTTACGAGCAGTACTTC. Amino acids: CASSYYGDSPYEQYF.

The chain combines TRBV7-9 with TRBJ2-5; 9 bases are a match to TRBD1. Per the germline V gene, CDR1 is SEHNR and CDR2 is FQNEAQ (reference sequence). The length of the CDR3 is 16 residues. Trimming cost V 6 bases and J 5 bases; bases outside gene matches: 13. Here the CDR3 DNA reads TGTGCCAGCAGGGCCGGGACAGGGTACCTTCGCGAGACCCAGTACTTC. Protein product: CASRAGTGYLRETQYF.

In regard to this clonotype: The junction and the germline gene differ at one end; a read error may be behind it. This rearrangement joins TRBV10-3 to TRBJ1-2; TRBD1 matches at 7 bases. The CDR3 runs to 14 residues. Germline V gives CDR1 ENHRY, CDR2 SYGVKD. CDR3 residues: CASSYSGQFYGHTF. CDR3 sequence (DNA): TGTGCCAGCAGTTACTCGGGACAGTTCTATGGCCACACCTTC.

This clonotype was detected only a few times. The chain has TRBV24-1 and TRBJ2-2; D could derive from TRBD1 or TRBD2 (5 bases each). Germline assignment: CDR1 KGHDR and CDR2 SFDVKD. The CDR3 spans 14 residues. V shed 5 bases and J shed 3 bases, with 9 bases lying between them. The CDR3 here is CATSGRGDTGELFF. Written as DNA, the CDR3 is TGTGCCACCAGTGGACGAGGGGACACCGGGGAGCTGTTTTTT.

The gene calls are TRBV2 and TRBJ2-5; perhaps TRBD1 as D (6 bases). Looked up from germline, CDR1 is SNHLY and CDR2 is FYNNEI. Trimming cost V 5 bases and J 4 bases, with 17 bases left between them. The CDR3 totals 15 residues. In DNA, the CDR3 is TGTGCCAGCAGTCCGGGACACATAAAGGGAGAGACCCAGTACTTC. Protein product: CASSPGHIKGETQYF.

The chain recombines TRBV7-9 with TRBJ2-5; 8 positions match TRBD2. V shed 6 bases and J 2 bases; nucleotides not matched to a gene: 11. The germline gives CDR1 SEHNR, CDR2 FQNEAQ (reference sequence). This CDR3 has 16 amino acids. The CDR3 reads CASRRQLAELQETQYF. The CDR3 nucleotides are TGTGCCAGCAGGCGACAACTAGCGGAGTTACAAGAGACCCAGTACTTC.

This clonotype was picked up a small number of times. This rearrangement joins TRBV19 to TRBJ1-2; D gene uncertain. This CDR3 is 16 amino acids long. V lost 10 bases to trimming and J lost 6 bases, with 27 bases between them. From germline, CDR1 is LNHDA and CDR2 SQIVND (reference sequence). For the CDR3, the DNA is TGTGCCACTCGAGGCGGCAGTCCGCTATGGTCGGATGGCTACACCTTC. As protein: CATRGGSPLWSDGYTF.

Regarding this clonotype: An end of the junction differs from the germline gene, which may be a read error. This sequence joins TRBV10-3 and TRBJ2-2; TRBD1 aligns across 9 bases. Germline V lookup: CDR1 ENHRY, CDR2 SYGVKD. This CDR3 spans 17 amino acids. Here the CDR3 reads CASSLFPGQGSTGELFF. In DNA form, the CDR3 reads TGTGCCAGCAGTTTGTTCCCGGGACAGGGAAGCACCGGGGAGCTGTTTTTT.

This clonotype was picked up a small number of times. This chain uses TRBV28 with TRBJ2-7; D is possibly TRBD2 (6 bases). V lost 3 bases and J 5 bases, leaving 8 bases between the germline ends. The CDR3 consists of 12 residues. Per the germline V gene, CDR1 is MDHEN and CDR2 is SYDVKM. The CDR3 region is CASSFGGDEQYF. CDR3 nucleotide sequence: TGTGCCAGCAGTTTCGGGGGAGACGAGCAGTACTTC.

On this clonotype itself: A clone one base away is much larger, so this may be a read error. The chain couples TRBV10-3 to TRBJ1-2; no definite D call. The V end was cut by 6 bases, the J end by 3 bases, with 11 bases between. CDR3 length equals 13 residues. The germline V gene has CDR1 ENHRY and CDR2 SYGVKD. In nucleotides, the CDR3 is TGTGCCATCAGCCTCGGTGGCGACTATGGCTACACCTTC. It yields the protein CAISLGGDYGYTF.

This chain links TRBV4-1 with TRBJ1-5; 9 bases are a match to TRBD1. Germline V gene data show CDR1 as MGHRA and CDR2 as YSYEKL. The CDR3 totals 16 residues. J lost 3 bases, V lost 1 base, and 4 bases had no gene match. The CDR3 DNA is TGCGCCAGCAGCCAAGGGACAGGGGTCCCCAATCAGCCCCAGCATTTT. It yields the protein CASSQGTGVPNQPQHF.

V and J are TRBV11-2 and TRBJ1-3, with D perhaps matching TRBD1 (5 bases). The CDR3 has 19 residues. Germline CDR1 is SGHAT and CDR2 is FQNNGV. The ends were cut back, 6 bases at V and 0 bases at J, with 24 bases in the middle. CDR3 DNA: TGTGCCAGCAGACTTTTGGGTGGGAGGGGCCATAGCTCTGGAAACACCATATATTTT. As protein: CASRLLGGRGHSSGNTIYF.

The chain employs TRBV7-8 and TRBJ2-7; D is ambiguous. Looked up from germline, CDR1 is SGHVS and CDR2 is FQNEAQ. V was clipped by 0 bases and J by 2 bases, with 8 bases between them. This CDR3 region has 14 residues. Written as DNA, the CDR3 is TGTGCCAGCAGCTTAGCAAGCGCGACCTACGAGCAGTACTTC. Its translation: CASSLASATYEQYF.

V usage is TRBV7-8 and J usage is TRBJ2-7, with TRBD2 matching 8 bases. Unmatched junction bases numbered 5, after V lost 4 bases and J lost 6 bases. Germline V gene sequence: CDR1 SGHVS, CDR2 FQNEAQ. The CDR3 extends over 13 amino acids. The CDR3, as DNA: TGTGCCAGCAGCTCCTTCGGGGGGGTCGAGCAGTACTTC. The encoded protein is CASSSFGGVEQYF.

The J gene is TRBJ1-1, the V gene TRBV25-1; D gene ambiguous. CDR3 length: 12 residues. The germline CDR1 and CDR2 sequences are MGHDK and SYGVNS. V dropped 2 bases and J dropped 11 bases, with 12 bases sitting between them. CDR3 region: CASSEERRDAFF. CDR3 sequence (DNA): TGTGCCAGCAGTGAAGAAAGACGAGACGCTTTCTTT.

In this sample, this clonotype turned up a few times. The gene calls are TRBV10-1 and TRBJ2-7; 8 bases are shared with TRBD2. Germline values: CDR1 WNHNN, CDR2 SYGVQD (reference sequence). The CDR3 totals 15 residues. J gave up 2 bases and V 3 bases, and 6 bases lay outside the gene matches. The CDR3 here is CASSETGTSPYEQYF. CDR3 nucleotide sequence: TGCGCCAGCAGTGAAACCGGGACTAGTCCCTACGAGCAGTACTTC.

This clonotype was seen more than once but under ten times. This chain links TRBV9 with TRBJ2-7, with 7 bases aligning to TRBD1. Looked up from germline, CDR1 is SGDLS and CDR2 is YYNGEE. The trim removed 4 bases at V and 2 bases at J, leaving 12 bases unmatched. The CDR3 length is 16 residues. For the CDR3, the DNA is TGTGCCAGCAGCCTCCTACAGGGGATGGGGACCTACGAGCAGTACTTC. This gives the protein CASSLLQGMGTYEQYF.